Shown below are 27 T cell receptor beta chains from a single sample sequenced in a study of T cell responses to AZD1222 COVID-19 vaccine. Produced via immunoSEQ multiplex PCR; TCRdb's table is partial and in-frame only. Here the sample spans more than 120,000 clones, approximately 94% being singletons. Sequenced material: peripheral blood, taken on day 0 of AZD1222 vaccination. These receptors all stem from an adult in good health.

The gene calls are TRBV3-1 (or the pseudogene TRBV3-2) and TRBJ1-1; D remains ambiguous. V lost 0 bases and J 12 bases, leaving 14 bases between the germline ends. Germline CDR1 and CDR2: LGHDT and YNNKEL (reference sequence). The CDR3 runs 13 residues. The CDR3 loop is CASSQDFRSVTFF. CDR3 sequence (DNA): TGTGCCAGCAGCCAAGATTTCCGGAGCGTAACTTTCTTT.

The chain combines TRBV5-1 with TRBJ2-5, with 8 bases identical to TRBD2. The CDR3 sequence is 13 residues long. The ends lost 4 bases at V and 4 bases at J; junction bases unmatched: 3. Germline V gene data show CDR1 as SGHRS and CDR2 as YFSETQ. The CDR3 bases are TGCGCCAGCAGCCGCGGGGGGCCAGAGACCCAGTACTTC. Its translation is CASSRGGPETQYF.

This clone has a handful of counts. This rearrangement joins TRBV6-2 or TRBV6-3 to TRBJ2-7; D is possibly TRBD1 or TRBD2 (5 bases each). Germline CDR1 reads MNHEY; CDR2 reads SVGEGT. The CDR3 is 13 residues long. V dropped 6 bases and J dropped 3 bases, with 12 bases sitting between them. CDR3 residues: CASSSGRYYEQYF. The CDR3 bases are TGTGCCAGCAGCTCGGGACGGTACTACGAGCAGTACTTC.

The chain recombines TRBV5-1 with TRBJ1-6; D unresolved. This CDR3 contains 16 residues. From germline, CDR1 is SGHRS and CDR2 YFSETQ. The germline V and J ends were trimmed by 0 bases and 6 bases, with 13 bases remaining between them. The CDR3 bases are TGCGCCAGCAGCTTGGCCGCTGGGGAAACTAATTCACCCCTCCACTTT. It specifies CASSLAAGETNSPLHF.

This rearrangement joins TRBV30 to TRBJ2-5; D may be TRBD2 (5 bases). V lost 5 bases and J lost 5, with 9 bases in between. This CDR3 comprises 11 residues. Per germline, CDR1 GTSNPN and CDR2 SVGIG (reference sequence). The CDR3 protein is CAWGSVETQYF. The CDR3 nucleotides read TGTGCCTGGGGGAGTGTGGAGACCCAGTACTTC.

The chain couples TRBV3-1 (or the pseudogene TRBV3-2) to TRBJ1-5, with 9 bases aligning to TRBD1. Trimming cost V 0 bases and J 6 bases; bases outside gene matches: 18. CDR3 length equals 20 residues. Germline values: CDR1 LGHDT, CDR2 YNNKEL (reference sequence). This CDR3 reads CASSQDWGLTPGQGGQPQHF. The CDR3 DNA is TGTGCCAGCAGCCAAGATTGGGGCCTAACACCGGGACAGGGCGGTCAGCCCCAGCATTTT.

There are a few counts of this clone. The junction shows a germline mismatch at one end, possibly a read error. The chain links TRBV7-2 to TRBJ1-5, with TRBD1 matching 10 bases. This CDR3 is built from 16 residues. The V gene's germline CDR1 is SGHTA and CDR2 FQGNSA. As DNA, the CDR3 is TGTGCCAGCAGCTCGTGGGCCGGGACAGGGGTCACACCCCTTTTTTTT. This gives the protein CASSSWAGTGVTPLFF.

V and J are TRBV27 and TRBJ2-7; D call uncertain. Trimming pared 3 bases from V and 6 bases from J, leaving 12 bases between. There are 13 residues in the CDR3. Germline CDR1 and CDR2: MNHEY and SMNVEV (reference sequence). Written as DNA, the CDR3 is TGTGCCAGCAGTTTTACTCGACAAGGCGAGCAGTACTTC. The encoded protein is CASSFTRQGEQYF.

The CDR3 reads CASSPRDSDREQYF. For the CDR3, the DNA is TGTGCCAGCTCACCGAGGGACAGCGACCGAGAGCAGTACTTC. V is TRBV18 and J is TRBJ2-7; TRBD1 matches at 7 bases. CDR1 KGHSH and CDR2 LQKENI come from the germline V gene. With V trimmed by 3 bases and J by 7 bases, 9 bases remained unmatched. The CDR3 extends over 14 amino acids.

CDR3 protein: CASSQDYRADTQYF. In nucleotides, the CDR3 is TGCGCCAGCAGCCAAGACTATCGGGCAGATACGCAGTATTTT. The chain joins TRBV4-3 to TRBJ2-3, with D uncertain. V lost 0 bases and J 4 bases, leaving 8 bases between the germline ends. The CDR3 loop spans 14 amino acids. Germline V gene lookup returns CDR1 LGHNA and CDR2 YSLEER.

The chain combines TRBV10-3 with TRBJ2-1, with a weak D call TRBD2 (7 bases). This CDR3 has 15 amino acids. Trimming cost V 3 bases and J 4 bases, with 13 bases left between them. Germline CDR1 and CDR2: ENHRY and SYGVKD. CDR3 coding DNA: TGTGCCATCAGTGATCGGGGAGGGGGTTACAATGAGCAGTTCTTC. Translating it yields CAISDRGGGYNEQFF.

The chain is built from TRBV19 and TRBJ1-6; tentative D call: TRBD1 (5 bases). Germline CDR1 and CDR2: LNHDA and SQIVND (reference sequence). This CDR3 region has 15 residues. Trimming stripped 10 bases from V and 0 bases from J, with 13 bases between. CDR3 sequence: CATSGHSSYNSPLHF. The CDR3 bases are TGTGCCACTAGCGGACACAGCTCCTATAATTCACCCCTCCACTTT. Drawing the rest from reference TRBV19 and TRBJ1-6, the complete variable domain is DGGITQSPKYLFRKEGQNVTLSCEQNLNHDAMYWYRQDPGQGLRLIYYSQIVNDFQKGDIAEGYSVSREKKESFPLTVTSAQKNPTAFYLCATSGHSSYNSPLHFGNGTRLTVT.

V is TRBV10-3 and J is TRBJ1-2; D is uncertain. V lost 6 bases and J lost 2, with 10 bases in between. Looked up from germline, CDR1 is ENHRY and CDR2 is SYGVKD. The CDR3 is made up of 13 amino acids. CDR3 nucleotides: TGTGCCATCAGGACCCAAACAAACTATGGCTACACCTTC. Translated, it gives CAIRTQTNYGYTF.

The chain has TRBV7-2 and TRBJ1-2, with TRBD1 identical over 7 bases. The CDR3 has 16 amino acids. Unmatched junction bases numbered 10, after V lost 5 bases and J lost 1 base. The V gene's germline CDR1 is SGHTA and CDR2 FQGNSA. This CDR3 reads CASSQSPGQSNYGYTF. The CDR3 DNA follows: TGTGCCAGCAGCCAAAGTCCGGGACAGAGTAACTATGGCTACACCTTC.

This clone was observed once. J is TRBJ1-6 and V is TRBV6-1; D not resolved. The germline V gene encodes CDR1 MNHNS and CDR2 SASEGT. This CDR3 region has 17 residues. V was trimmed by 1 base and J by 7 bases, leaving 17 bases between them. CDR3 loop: CASSEEGRALINSPLHF. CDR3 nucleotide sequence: TGTGCCAGCAGTGAAGAAGGACGGGCCCTTATCAATTCACCCCTCCACTTT.

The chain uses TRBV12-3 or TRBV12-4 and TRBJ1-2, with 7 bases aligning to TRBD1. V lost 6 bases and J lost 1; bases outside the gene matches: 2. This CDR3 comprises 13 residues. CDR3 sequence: CASRQGFNYGYTF. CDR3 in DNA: TGTGCCAGCAGACAGGGGTTTAACTATGGCTACACCTTC.

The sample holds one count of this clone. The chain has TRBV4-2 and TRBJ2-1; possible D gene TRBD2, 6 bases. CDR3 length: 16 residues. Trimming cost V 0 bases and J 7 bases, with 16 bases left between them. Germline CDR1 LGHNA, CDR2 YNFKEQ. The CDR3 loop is CASSQDGPLGGNEQFF. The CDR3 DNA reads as TGTGCCAGCAGCCAAGATGGCCCTTTGGGGGGAAATGAGCAGTTCTTC.

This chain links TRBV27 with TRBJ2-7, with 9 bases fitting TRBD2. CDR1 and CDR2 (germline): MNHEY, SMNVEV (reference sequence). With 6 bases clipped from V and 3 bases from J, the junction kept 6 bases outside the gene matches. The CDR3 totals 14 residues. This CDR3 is CASRLAGQGYEQYF. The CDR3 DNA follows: TGTGCCAGCAGGCTAGCGGGGCAGGGCTACGAGCAGTACTTC.

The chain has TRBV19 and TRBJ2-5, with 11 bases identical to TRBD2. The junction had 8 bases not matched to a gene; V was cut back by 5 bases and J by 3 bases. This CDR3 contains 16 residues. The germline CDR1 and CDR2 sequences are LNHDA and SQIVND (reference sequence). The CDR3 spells CASSVSSGRSEETQYF. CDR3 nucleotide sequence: TGTGCCAGTAGTGTCTCTAGCGGGAGGTCGGAAGAGACCCAGTACTTC. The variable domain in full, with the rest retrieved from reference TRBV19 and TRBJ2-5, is DGGITQSPKYLFRKEGQNVTLSCEQNLNHDAMYWYRQDPGQGLRLIYYSQIVNDFQKGDIAEGYSVSREKKESFPLTVTSAQKNPTAFYLCASSVSSGRSEETQYFGPGTRLLVL.

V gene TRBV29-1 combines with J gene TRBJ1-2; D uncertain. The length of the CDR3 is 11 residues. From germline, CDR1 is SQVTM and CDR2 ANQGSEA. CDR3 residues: CRHRAVYGYTF. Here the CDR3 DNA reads TGCAGGCATAGGGCGGTCTATGGCTACACCTTC.

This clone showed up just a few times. For the CDR3, the DNA is TGTGCCAGCAGTTTACAGGGATGGACTGAAGCTTTCTTT. It encodes CASSLQGWTEAFF. The V gene is TRBV12-3 or TRBV12-4, the J gene TRBJ1-1; D is perhaps TRBD1 (5 bases). Trimming removed 2 bases from V and 5 bases from J, with 9 bases in between. The CDR3 loop spans 13 amino acids.

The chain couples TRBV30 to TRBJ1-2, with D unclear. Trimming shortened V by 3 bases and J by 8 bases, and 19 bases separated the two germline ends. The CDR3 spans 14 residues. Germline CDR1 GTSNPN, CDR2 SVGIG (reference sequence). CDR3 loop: CAWRGEWSPEGYTF. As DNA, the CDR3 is TGTGCCTGGAGGGGCGAATGGTCCCCGGAAGGCTACACCTTC.

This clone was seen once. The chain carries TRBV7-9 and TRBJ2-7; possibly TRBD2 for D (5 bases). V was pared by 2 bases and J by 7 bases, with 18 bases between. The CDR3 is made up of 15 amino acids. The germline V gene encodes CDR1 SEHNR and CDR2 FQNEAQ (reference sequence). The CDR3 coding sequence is TGTGCCAGCAGCTTAAGTGGCCCCCCGAGAGGGGAGCAGTACTTC. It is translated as CASSLSGPPRGEQYF.

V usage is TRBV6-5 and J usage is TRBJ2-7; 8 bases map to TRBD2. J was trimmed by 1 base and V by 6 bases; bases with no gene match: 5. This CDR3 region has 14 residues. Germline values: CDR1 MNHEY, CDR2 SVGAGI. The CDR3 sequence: CASRVAGHSYEQYF. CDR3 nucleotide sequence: TGTGCCAGCAGAGTAGCGGGGCATTCCTACGAGCAGTACTTC.

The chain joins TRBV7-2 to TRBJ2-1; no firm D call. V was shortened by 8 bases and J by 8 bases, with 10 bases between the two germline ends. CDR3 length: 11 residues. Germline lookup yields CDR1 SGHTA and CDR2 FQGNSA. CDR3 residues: CASSSRDEQFF. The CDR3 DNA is TGTGCCAGCTCGAGTCGGGATGAGCAGTTCTTC.

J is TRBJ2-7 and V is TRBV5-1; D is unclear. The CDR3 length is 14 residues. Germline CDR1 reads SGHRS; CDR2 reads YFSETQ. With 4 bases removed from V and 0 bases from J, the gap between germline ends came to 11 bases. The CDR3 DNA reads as TGCGCCAGCAGCCCCACCCGGAGCTCCTACGAGCAGTACTTC. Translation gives CASSPTRSSYEQYF.

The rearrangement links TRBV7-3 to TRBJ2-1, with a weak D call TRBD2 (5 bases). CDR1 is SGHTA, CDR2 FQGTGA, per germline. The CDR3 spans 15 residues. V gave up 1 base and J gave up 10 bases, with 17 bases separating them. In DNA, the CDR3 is TGTGCCAGCAGCTTAAACGGACCTTCTGGGGAGGAGCAGTTCTTC. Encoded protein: CASSLNGPSGEEQFF. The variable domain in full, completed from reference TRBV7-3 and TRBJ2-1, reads GAGVSQTPSNKVTEKGKYVELRCDPISGHTALYWYRQSLGQGPEFLIYFQGTGAADDSGLPNDRFFAVRPEGSVSTLKIQRTERGDSAVYLCASSLNGPSGEEQFFGPGTRLTVL.